The entry below gives a single T cell receptor (beta chain) sequence along with its context. Antigen specificity is unknown. Germline loops: CDR1 SGHDN, CDR2 FVKESK. V lost 5 bases and J lost 8; bases outside the gene matches: 14. The CDR3 sequence is 16 residues long. This sample was included in a study of Ad26.COV2.S vaccination and SARS-CoV-2 variants. Study findings and constraints: Non-spike TCR breadth was similar in vaccine and placebo recipients. Placebo recipients trailed vaccine recipients in spike-specific TCR breadth. Reportedly, after vaccination the spike-specific CD8+ and CD4+ T cell responses displayed substantial breadth.

Using immunoSEQ multiplex PCR, the repertoire was profiled, and TCRdb retains in-frame clones only, with some absent. The sample carries over 110,000 clones, roughly 90% recorded once. V and J are TRBV14 and TRBJ2-1; 8 nucleotides match TRBD1. Specimen: peripheral blood, collected after recovery from COVID-19. The origin of this receptor is a human donor who had recovered from COVID-19. The CDR3 coding sequence is TGTGCCAGCAGCTCCCCCCAGGACAGGGTGGACGATGAGCAGTTCTTC. Its protein product is CASSSPQDRVDDEQFF.